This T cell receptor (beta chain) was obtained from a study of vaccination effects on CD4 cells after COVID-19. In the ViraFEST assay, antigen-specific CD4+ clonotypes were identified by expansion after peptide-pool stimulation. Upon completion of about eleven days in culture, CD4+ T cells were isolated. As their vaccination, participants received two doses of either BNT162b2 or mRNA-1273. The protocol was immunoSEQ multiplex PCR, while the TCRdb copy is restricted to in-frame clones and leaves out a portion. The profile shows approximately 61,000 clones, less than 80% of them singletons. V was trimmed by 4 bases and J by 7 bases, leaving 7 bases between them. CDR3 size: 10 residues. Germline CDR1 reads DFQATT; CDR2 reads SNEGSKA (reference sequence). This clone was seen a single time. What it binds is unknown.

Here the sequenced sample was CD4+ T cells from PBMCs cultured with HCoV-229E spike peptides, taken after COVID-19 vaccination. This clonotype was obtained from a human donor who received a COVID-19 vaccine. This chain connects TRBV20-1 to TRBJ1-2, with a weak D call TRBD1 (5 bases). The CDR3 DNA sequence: TGCAGTGCTATTGGGGCTGGCTACACCTTC. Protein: CSAIGAGYTF.